These 32 T cell receptor beta chains were all obtained from the same sample, sequenced in a study of brain T cells in children with intractable seizures. The protocol was immunoSEQ multiplex PCR, while the TCRdb copy is restricted to in-frame clones and leaves out a portion. The sample holds fewer than 85,000 clones, more than 85% seen once. This specimen consisted of peripheral blood, obtained at surgery. The receptors were sampled from a boy under two years old with tuberous sclerosis and intractable seizures.

V gene TRBV19 combines with J gene TRBJ1-2; 9 bases fit TRBD1. CDR1 is LNHDA and CDR2 is SQIVND in the germline V gene (reference sequence). This CDR3 has 14 amino acids. V was pared by 6 bases and J by 3 bases, with 5 bases of the junction left unmatched. As DNA, the CDR3 is TGTGCCAGTAGGAGACAGGGGGGAGACTATGGCTACACCTTC. Its translation is CASRRQGGDYGYTF.

This chain connects TRBV6-5 to TRBJ2-7; D is undetermined. The CDR3 spans 11 residues. V was trimmed by 5 bases and J by 5 bases, leaving 7 bases between them. From germline, CDR1 is MNHEY and CDR2 SVGAGI. CDR3 region: CASSTSDEQYF. The CDR3 DNA reads TGTGCCAGCAGTACCTCTGACGAGCAGTACTTC.

This chain uses TRBV4-1 with TRBJ1-1; D is unclear. The germline V gene encodes CDR1 MGHRA and CDR2 YSYEKL. V gave up 0 bases and J gave up 7 bases, with 9 bases separating them. The CDR3 runs 13 residues. The CDR3 DNA reads as TGCGCCAGCAGCCAAGATCTGGGTCTTGAAGCTTTCTTT. It encodes CASSQDLGLEAFF.

The chain employs TRBV12-3 or TRBV12-4 and TRBJ1-2; D is ambiguous. This CDR3 is built from 12 residues. The V and J ends lost 3 bases and 4 bases respectively, with 6 bases between them. The CDR3 region has the DNA TGTGCCAGCAGTTTCAGGACCTATGGCTACACCTTC. It codes for CASSFRTYGYTF.

The V call is TRBV30, the J call TRBJ2-5, with 7 bases matching TRBD2. J was trimmed by 5 bases and V by 5 bases; bases with no gene match: 5. The CDR3 length is 12 residues. Looked up from germline, CDR1 is GTSNPN and CDR2 is SVGIG (reference sequence). The CDR3 DNA reads TGTGCCTGGGGGAGGGGTCGGGAGACCCAGTACTTC. It codes for CAWGRGRETQYF. The full variable domain, in which reference TRBV30 and TRBJ2-5 provide the parts outside the CDR3, is SQTIHQWPATLVQPVGSPLSLECTVEGTSNPNLYWYRQAAGRGLQLLFYSVGIGQISSEVPQNLSASRPQDRQFILSSKKLLLSDSGFYLCAWGRGRETQYFGPGTRLLVL.

This chain connects TRBV9 to TRBJ2-7, with 9 bases fitting TRBD1. V trimming: 0 bases; J trimming: 7 bases; junction bases outside the gene matches: 11. Germline CDR1 SGDLS, CDR2 YYNGEE. The CDR3 length is 16 residues. The CDR3 DNA is TGTGCCAGCAGCGTAGGAGACGGACAGGGGATGTGGGAGCAGTACTTC. It encodes CASSVGDGQGMWEQYF.

The chain carries TRBV2 and TRBJ2-7; 12 positions agree with TRBD2. The CDR3 contains 13 residues. The germline gives CDR1 SNHLY, CDR2 FYNNEI. V lost 9 bases, J lost 2 bases, and 2 bases stayed unmatched. CDR3 DNA sequence: TGTGCCAGGAGACTAGCGGGAGCCTACGAGCAGTACTTC. Translated, it gives CARRLAGAYEQYF.

The rearrangement uses TRBV27 and TRBJ1-6; D call uncertain. CDR3 length: 17 amino acids. From germline, CDR1 is MNHEY and CDR2 SMNVEV (reference sequence). Deletions cut 2 bases from V and 0 bases from J, with 11 bases between. CDR3 sequence (DNA): TGTGCCAGCAGTTTAGTGGGTTTCAACTCCTATAATTCACCCCTCCACTTT. This sequence encodes CASSLVGFNSYNSPLHF.

V is TRBV10-2 and J is TRBJ1-2; D unclear. From germline, CDR1 is WSHSY and CDR2 SAAADI. The CDR3 consists of 11 residues. The V end was cut by 3 bases, the J end by 6 bases, with 5 bases between. CDR3 sequence: CASSDGDGYTF. The CDR3, as DNA: TGCGCCAGCAGTGACGGGGATGGCTACACCTTC.

The CDR3 reads CASRDRAGRQETQYF. CDR3 DNA: TGTGCCAGCAGGGATAGAGCGGGGCGCCAAGAGACCCAGTACTTC. The chain joins TRBV2 to TRBJ2-5, with 7 bases matching TRBD2. Germline CDR1 is SNHLY and CDR2 is FYNNEI. Germline trimming cut 6 bases from V and 1 base from J; bases unmatched to any gene: 8. CDR3 length: 15 residues.

The chain uses TRBV7-2 and TRBJ1-2, with a weak D call TRBD1 (5 bases). Germline lookup yields CDR1 SGHTA and CDR2 FQGNSA. CDR3 length equals 14 residues. V lost 4 bases to trimming and J lost 5 bases, with 14 bases between them. Here the CDR3 reads CASSYSTELYGYTF. In nucleotides, the CDR3 is TGTGCCAGCAGCTACTCGACAGAGCTGTATGGCTACACCTTC.

V usage is TRBV7-9 and J usage is TRBJ1-4; no reliable D call. CDR3 size: 15 residues. The germline V gene encodes CDR1 SEHNR and CDR2 FQNEAQ (reference sequence). Trimming removed 4 bases at V and 4 bases at J, with 13 bases between. CDR3 DNA sequence: TGTGCCAGCAGCTCGGGATCAGGCGGTAATGAAAAACTGTTTTTT. It yields the protein CASSSGSGGNEKLFF.

This clone appeared once. The J gene is TRBJ2-1, the V gene TRBV3-1 (or the pseudogene TRBV3-2); no firm D call. Germline CDR1 LGHDT, CDR2 YNNKEL (reference sequence). The CDR3 is 11 residues long. V shed 3 bases and J shed 12 bases, with 9 bases lying between them. The CDR3 sequence: CASSQGIVQFF. In DNA form, the CDR3 reads TGTGCCAGCAGCCAGGGAATTGTGCAGTTCTTC.

This chain uses TRBV7-3 with TRBJ2-2; 7 positions agree with TRBD2. Germline values: CDR1 SGHTA, CDR2 FQGTGA. This CDR3 has 17 residues. Germline trimming cut 2 bases from V and 6 bases from J; bases unmatched to any gene: 12. The CDR3: CASSLFLGLEVSGELFF. In DNA form, the CDR3 reads TGTGCCAGCAGCTTATTCTTAGGACTAGAGGTTTCCGGGGAGCTGTTTTTT.

J is TRBJ2-2 and V is TRBV6-5; D unresolved. The CDR3 consists of 16 residues. V was clipped by 0 bases and J by 3 bases, with 11 bases between them. Germline V gene sequence: CDR1 MNHEY, CDR2 SVGAGI. The CDR3 DNA reads TGTGCCAGCAGTTACTCGATTGGTTCAGACACCGGGGAGCTGTTTTTT. It codes for CASSYSIGSDTGELFF.

The rearrangement uses TRBV30 and TRBJ1-1; no clear D. The CDR3 loop spans 15 amino acids. V lost 0 bases, J lost 2 bases, and 13 bases lay in between. CDR1 and CDR2 (germline): GTSNPN, SVGIG (reference sequence). The DNA for the CDR3 is TGTGCCTGGAGTGTTTTAATTGGAAAAAACACTGAAGCTTTCTTT. This codes for CAWSVLIGKNTEAFF.

This chain connects TRBV19 to TRBJ2-7, with D perhaps TRBD2 (6 bases). V was cut by 6 bases and J by 2 bases, with 17 bases left in between. Germline loops: CDR1 LNHDA, CDR2 SQIVND (reference sequence). CDR3 size: 15 residues. The CDR3 region has the DNA TGTGCCAGTAGGTTCCGGGACTCCCCGACCTACGAGCAGTACTTC. It translates to CASRFRDSPTYEQYF.

The chain carries TRBV6-1 and TRBJ2-7; 7 bases fit TRBD1. Germline CDR1 reads MNHNS; CDR2 reads SASEGT. The CDR3 consists of 14 residues. V was clipped by 1 base and J by 0 bases; unmatched bases: 0. The CDR3 nucleotides read TGTGCCAGCAGTGAAGGGGACAGCTCCTACGAGCAGTACTTC. This encodes CASSEGDSSYEQYF.

The chain couples TRBV3-1 (or the pseudogene TRBV3-2) to TRBJ2-5; D remains ambiguous. This CDR3 region has 12 residues. Trimming stripped 1 base from V and 4 bases from J, with 4 bases between. Germline V gene sequence: CDR1 LGHDT, CDR2 YNNKEL (reference sequence). CDR3 in DNA: TGTGCCAGCAGCCAAGTTCGAGAGACCCAGTACTTC. This translates into CASSQVRETQYF.

J is TRBJ2-3 and V is TRBV5-6; D uncertain. CDR1 SGHDT and CDR2 YYEEEE come from the germline V gene. Trimming shortened V by 0 bases and J by 2 bases, and 10 bases separated the two germline ends. This CDR3 is 15 amino acids long. For the CDR3, the DNA is TGTGCCAGCAGCTTGGTCAGTACCTTCACAGATACGCAGTATTTT. This encodes CASSLVSTFTDTQYF.

This chain connects TRBV7-9 to TRBJ2-1; 10 bases map to TRBD1. V shed 5 bases and J 8 bases; nucleotides not matched to a gene: 9. Looked up from germline, CDR1 is SEHNR and CDR2 is FQNEAQ (reference sequence). CDR3 length: 15 residues. The CDR3 protein is CASSIRDRGWDEQFF. CDR3 nucleotide sequence: TGTGCCAGCAGCATCCGGGACAGGGGATGGGATGAGCAGTTCTTC. The complete variable domain, with remaining parts taken from reference TRBV7-9 and TRBJ2-1, reads DTGVSQNPRHKITKRGQNVTFRCDPISEHNRLYWYRQTLGQGPEFLTYFQNEAQLEKSRLLSDRFSAERPKGSFSTLEIQRTEQGDSAMYLCASSIRDRGWDEQFFGPGTRLTVL.

The V gene is TRBV28, the J gene TRBJ2-1; 9 bases are a match to TRBD2. This CDR3 is 15 amino acids long. The J segment lost 7 bases and the V segment lost 2 bases, leaving 6 bases of the junction unmatched. CDR1 is MDHEN, CDR2 SYDVKM, per germline. CDR3 in DNA: TGTGCCAGCAGTTTACCCCTAGCGGGGTATAATGAGCAGTTCTTC. Its protein product is CASSLPLAGYNEQFF.

The chain carries TRBV3-1 (or the pseudogene TRBV3-2) and TRBJ1-2; a weak D match, TRBD1 (5 bases). The CDR3 has 15 amino acids. From germline, CDR1 is LGHDT and CDR2 YNNKEL (reference sequence). V was cut by 1 base and J by 7 bases, with 16 bases left in between. The DNA of the CDR3 is TGTGCCAGCAGCCAAGCTATGAGGGGAGGGGTTGGCTACACCTTC. Protein product: CASSQAMRGGVGYTF.

The chain joins TRBV7-8 to TRBJ2-2; 8 bases map to TRBD2. CDR3 size: 16 residues. Trimming removed 3 bases from V and 2 bases from J; junction bases left unmatched: 5. Germline V gene sequence: CDR1 SGHVS, CDR2 FQNEAQ. CDR3: CASSFSGTSNTGELFF. CDR3 DNA: TGTGCCAGCAGCTTTTCCGGGACTAGTAACACCGGGGAGCTGTTTTTT.

The V and J genes are TRBV27 and TRBJ1-1; D remains unclear. The CDR3 covers 15 residues. V dropped 2 bases and J dropped 6 bases, with 16 bases sitting between them. The germline CDR1 and CDR2 sequences are MNHEY and SMNVEV (reference sequence). The CDR3 nucleotides read TGTGCCAGCAGTTTAAGCCCAGAAGGTTTTCCTGAAGCTTTCTTT. As protein: CASSLSPEGFPEAFF.

The rearrangement uses TRBV6-5 and TRBJ2-7, with 7 bases identical to TRBD2. J lost 5 bases, V lost 5 bases, and 9 bases had no gene match. This CDR3 is built from 14 residues. The germline V gene has CDR1 MNHEY and CDR2 SVGAGI. In DNA, the CDR3 is TGTGCCAGCAGTCCCTGGGGGGGACCCGACGAGCAGTACTTC. Its translation: CASSPWGGPDEQYF.

The chain combines TRBV30 with TRBJ2-1; D tentatively reads TRBD1 or TRBD2 (6 bases each). CDR1 is GTSNPN and CDR2 is SVGIG in the germline V gene (reference sequence). The CDR3 runs 12 residues. Trimming took off 5 bases at V and 7 bases at J, with 12 bases between the two ends. The CDR3 loop is CAWVGGRNEQFF. CDR3 coding DNA: TGTGCCTGGGTTGGGGGGCGGAATGAGCAGTTCTTC. Full variable domain (rest looked up from reference TRBV30 and TRBJ2-1): SQTIHQWPATLVQPVGSPLSLECTVEGTSNPNLYWYRQAAGRGLQLLFYSVGIGQISSEVPQNLSASRPQDRQFILSSKKLLLSDSGFYLCAWVGGRNEQFFGPGTRLTVL.

Written as DNA, the CDR3 is TGTGCCAGCAGCTTAATCGCGGGGGGGCCGGGCACAGATACGCAGTATTTT. Protein: CASSLIAGGPGTDTQYF. The chain recombines TRBV7-2 with TRBJ2-3, with TRBD2 matching 9 bases. Trimming removed 2 bases from V and 1 base from J; junction bases left unmatched: 7. From germline, CDR1 is SGHTA and CDR2 FQGNSA. The CDR3 loop spans 17 amino acids. Full variable domain (remainder filled in from reference TRBV7-2 and TRBJ2-3): GAGVSQSPSNKVTEKGKDVELRCDPISGHTALYWYRQSLGQGLEFLIYFQGNSAPDKSGLPSDRFSAERTGGSVSTLTIQRTQQEDSAVYLCASSLIAGGPGTDTQYFGPGTRLTVL.

The chain has TRBV9 and TRBJ2-5; 12 positions match TRBD2. Germline V gene data show CDR1 as SGDLS and CDR2 as YYNGEE. V was clipped by 4 bases and J by 4 bases; unmatched bases: 5. The CDR3 extends over 15 amino acids. The CDR3 is CASSPLAGGRETQYF. The CDR3 DNA reads TGTGCCAGCAGCCCTCTAGCGGGGGGGCGAGAGACCCAGTACTTC.

The genes are TRBV27 and TRBJ2-7; 8 bases are shared with TRBD2. Germline-derived CDR1 and CDR2 are MNHEY and SMNVEV (reference sequence). CDR3 length: 13 amino acids. J gave up 6 bases and V 4 bases, and 5 bases lay outside the gene matches. CDR3 amino acids: CASSSAGGAEQYF. In DNA form, the CDR3 reads TGTGCCAGCAGTTCGGCGGGGGGTGCCGAGCAGTACTTC.

J is TRBJ2-3 and V is TRBV18; D gene ambiguous. There are 14 residues in the CDR3. The V and J ends lost 2 bases and 4 bases respectively, with 10 bases between them. Germline V gene lookup returns CDR1 KGHSH and CDR2 LQKENI. This CDR3 reads CASSPETPPDTQYF. CDR3 nucleotides: TGTGCCAGCTCACCAGAGACCCCCCCAGATACGCAGTATTTT. Drawing the rest from reference TRBV18 and TRBJ2-3, the complete variable domain is NAGVMQNPRHLVRRRGQEARLRCSPMKGHSHVYWYRQLPEEGLKFMVYLQKENIIDESGMPKERFSAEFPKEGPSILRIQQVVRGDSAAYFCASSPETPPDTQYFGPGTRLTVL.

The rearrangement joins TRBV4-1 to TRBJ2-1; 8 bases map to TRBD2. V trimming: 0 bases; J trimming: 10 bases; junction bases outside the gene matches: 5. CDR1 and CDR2 (germline): MGHRA, YSYEKL. This CDR3 region has 14 residues. The CDR3 loop is CASSQDRVAGEQFF. Written as DNA, the CDR3 is TGCGCCAGCAGCCAAGACCGCGTAGCGGGGGAGCAGTTCTTC.